The rows below give T cell receptor beta chains drawn from one sample of a study of a mutant IDH1 vaccine in newly diagnosed glioma. Generated by immunoSEQ multiplex PCR, the TCRdb table keeps only in-frame clones and is missing some. The table includes tens of thousands of clones, approximately 83% detected once. This specimen was PBMCs, taken from a glioma patient treated with radiotherapy, temozolomide or both. Source of these receptors: a woman aged 45-60 years with glioma. Each CDR3 is given with its conserved first and last residue. A D gene is named only where the DNA matches it firmly. Rows give clone size only sometimes, using once, few, many, or a class for an expanded clone.

D gene	clone size	V gene	J gene	CDR3 DNA	CDR3 protein
.	.	TRBV5-1	TRBJ1-5	TGCGCCAGCAGCTTGGGTGGTGAGGGCAATCAGCCCCAGCATTTT	CASSLGGEGNQPQHF
.	once	TRBV7-2	TRBJ1-2	TGTGCCAGCAGCTTAGCGGTCTACGGCTACACCTTC	CASSLAVYGYTF
TRBD1	.	TRBV6-6	TRBJ2-3	TGTGCCAGCAGTCGGAAAAACAGGGGGCGCCCAGATACGCAGTATTTT	CASSRKNRGRPDTQYF
.	.	TRBV29-1	TRBJ2-2	TGCAGCGTTGAGAGGGGCGGGAACACCGGGGAGCTGTTTTTT	CSVERGGNTGELFF
TRBD2	.	TRBV9	TRBJ2-2	TGTGCCAGCAGCGTAGCTAGCGGGTTGAACACCGGGGAGCTGTTTTTT	CASSVASGLNTGELFF
TRBD2	.	TRBV4-1	TRBJ2-3	TGCGCCAGCAGCGTGCGGGGGACTGGCACAGATACGCAGTATTTT	CASSVRGTGTDTQYF
TRBD2	.	TRBV5-1	TRBJ2-1	TGCGCCAGCGGACTAGCGGGGGAATACAATGAGCAGTTCTTC	CASGLAGEYNEQFF
.	.	TRBV7-9	TRBJ1-6	TGTGCCAGCAGCCCACTACAGGACTATAATTCACCCCTCCACTTT	CASSPLQDYNSPLHF
.	.	TRBV6-5	TRBJ1-2	TGTGCCAGCAGACAAATTAACTATGGCTACACCTTC	CASRQINYGYTF
TRBD1	.	TRBV13	TRBJ2-7	TGTGCCAGCAGCTTCGAAGACAGGGGGGGTTACGAGCAGTACTTC	CASSFEDRGGYEQYF
TRBD1	.	TRBV7-9	TRBJ1-3	TGTGCTGGATCAGGGGGAGCCACCATATATTTT	CAGSGGATIYF
.	once	TRBV29-1	TRBJ2-2	TGCAGCGTTGAATTGCCAAACACCGGGGAGCTGTTTTTT	CSVELPNTGELFF
.	.	TRBV4-1	TRBJ1-2	TGCGCCAGCAGCGCAGACGGTAACTATGGCTACACCTTC	CASSADGNYGYTF
.	.	TRBV18	TRBJ1-2	TGTGCCAGCTCACCAGTAGGGGGGGGTGGTGGCTACACCTTC	CASSPVGGGGGYTF
.	.	TRBV5-5	TRBJ1-1	TGTGCCAGCAGCTTGGATATAAGAGAGAACACTGAAGCTTTCTTT	CASSLDIRENTEAFF
TRBD2	.	TRBV5-1	TRBJ2-1	TGCGCCAGCGGCAGCGGGGGCTGGACGGAAGAGCAGTTCTTC	CASGSGGWTEEQFF
.	once	TRBV5-1	TRBJ2-7	TGCGCCAGCAGGGCCCACGGCGCCTACGAGCAGTACTTC	CASRAHGAYEQYF
TRBD1	few	TRBV6-5	TRBJ1-6	TGTGCCAGCAGAAGCGACAGGGTAAATTCACCCCTCCACTTT	CASRSDRVNSPLHF
TRBD2	once	TRBV7-9	TRBJ2-4	TGTGCCAGCAGCGCCGGGACTAGCCTAAACATTCAGTACTTC	CASSAGTSLNIQYF
.	.	TRBV13	TRBJ1-5	TGTGCCAGCAGCTTAGGGAGGGGCGGGCGCAATCAGCCCCAGCATTTT	CASSLGRGGRNQPQHF
.	.	TRBV9	TRBJ2-3	TGTGCCAGCAGCATTGGACTAAGCACAGATACGCAGTATTTT	CASSIGLSTDTQYF
TRBD1	.	TRBV4-1	TRBJ1-1	TGCGCCAGCAGCCGACCGGACAGGGGTGGCGCTTTCTTT	CASSRPDRGGAFF
TRBD1	.	TRBV5-4	TRBJ1-2	TGTGCCAGCAGCTTGGGGACAGGGCGGGACTATGGCTACACCTTC	CASSLGTGRDYGYTF
TRBD1	few	TRBV29-1	TRBJ1-1	TGCAGCGTTGCACAGGGGGGAGTCGACACTGAAGCTTTCTTT	CSVAQGGVDTEAFF
TRBD1	.	TRBV5-1	TRBJ1-2	TGCGCCAGCAGCTTGACAGGGGACCTTTCTAACTATGGCTACACCTTC	CASSLTGDLSNYGYTF
.	.	TRBV4-3	TRBJ2-1	TGCGCCAGCGCGGGCTACTACAATGAGCAGTTCTTC	CASAGYYNEQFF
.	.	TRBV6-5	TRBJ1-1	TGTGCCAGCAGTTTCCAAACAGGGTGGAGAGCTTTCTTT	CASSFQTGWRAFF
.	.	TRBV6-5	TRBJ1-2	TGTGCCAGCAGTTCCCCGCGAGCCCGAGGGGATGGCTACACCTTC	CASSSPRARGDGYTF
.	.	TRBV29-1	TRBJ1-2	TGCAGCGTTGAGGGCAGGGCGAACTATGGCTACACCTTC	CSVEGRANYGYTF
TRBD1	.	TRBV7-7	TRBJ2-7	TGTGCTAGCAGCCAAGGTCCGGGACAGGGCTACGAGCAGTACTTC	CASSQGPGQGYEQYF
.	.	TRBV11-2	TRBJ1-1	TGTGCCAGCAGCCTACTAGAGGGGAACACTGAAGCTTTCTTT	CASSLLEGNTEAFF
.	.	TRBV4-2	TRBJ2-3	TGTGCCAGCAGTCAGGGGCGGGAAGCGCAGTATTTT	CASSQGREAQYF
.	.	TRBV7-2	TRBJ2-3	TGTGCCAGCAGCCTAACAGATACGCAGTATTTT	CASSLTDTQYF
TRBD1	.	TRBV5-1	TRBJ1-6	TGCGCCAGCAGCCTTGGGACAGGGGGTTCACCCCTCCACTTT	CASSLGTGGSPLHF
.	.	TRBV4-1	TRBJ2-7	TGCGCCAGCAGCCACACATGGGGCGAGCAGTACTTC	CASSHTWGEQYF
.	.	TRBV18	TRBJ1-1	TGTGCCAGCTCACCCCGGGGCGACAGTGAAGCTTTCTTT	CASSPRGDSEAFF
TRBD2	.	TRBV19	TRBJ2-1	TGTGCCAGTAGTATTAGTGGGGGGGTCTCCTACAATGAGCAGTTCTTC	CASSISGGVSYNEQFF
.	medium-sized	TRBV9	TRBJ1-1	TGTGCCAGCAGCGTAAGCCCAAAATTAACGAACACTGAAGCTTTCTTT	CASSVSPKLTNTEAFF
TRBD1	.	TRBV5-1	TRBJ1-3	TGCGCCAGCAGCAGGGACAGTCCCTCTGGAAACACCATATATTTT	CASSRDSPSGNTIYF
.	.	TRBV5-1	TRBJ2-3	TGCGCCAGCAGCCTCCGAGCAGGGACCTTTGGCACAGATACGCAGTATTTT	CASSLRAGTFGTDTQYF
.	.	TRBV5-4	TRBJ1-3	TGTGCCAGCAGCTCGGGGGGCCTCTCTGGAAACACCATATATTTT	CASSSGGLSGNTIYF
.	.	TRBV5-1	TRBJ1-2	TGCGCCAGCAGAGGGGACACCTTTAACTATGGCTACACCTTC	CASRGDTFNYGYTF